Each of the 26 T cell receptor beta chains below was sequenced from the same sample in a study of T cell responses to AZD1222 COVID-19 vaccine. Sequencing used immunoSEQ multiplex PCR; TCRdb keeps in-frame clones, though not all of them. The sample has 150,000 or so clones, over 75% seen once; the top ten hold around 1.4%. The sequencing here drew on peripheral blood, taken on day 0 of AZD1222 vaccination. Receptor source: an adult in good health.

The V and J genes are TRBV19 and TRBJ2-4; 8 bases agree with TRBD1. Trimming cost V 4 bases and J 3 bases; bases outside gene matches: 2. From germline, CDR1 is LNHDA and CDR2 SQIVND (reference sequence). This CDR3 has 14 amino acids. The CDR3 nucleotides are TGTGCCAGTAGTACCGGGACAGGCAAAAACATTCAGTACTTC. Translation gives CASSTGTGKNIQYF.

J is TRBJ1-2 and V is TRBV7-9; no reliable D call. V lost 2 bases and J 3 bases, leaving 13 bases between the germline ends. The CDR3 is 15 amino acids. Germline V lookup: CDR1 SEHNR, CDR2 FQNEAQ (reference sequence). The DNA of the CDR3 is TGTGCCAGCAGCTTAAGTCCCCCGGATGACTATGGCTACACCTTC. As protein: CASSLSPPDDYGYTF.

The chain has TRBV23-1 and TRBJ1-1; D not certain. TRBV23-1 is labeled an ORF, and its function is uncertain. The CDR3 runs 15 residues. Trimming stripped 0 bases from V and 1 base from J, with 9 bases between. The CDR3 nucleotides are TGCGCCAGCAGTCAATCGAGGCAGGAGAACACTGAAGCTTTCTTT. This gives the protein CASSQSRQENTEAFF.

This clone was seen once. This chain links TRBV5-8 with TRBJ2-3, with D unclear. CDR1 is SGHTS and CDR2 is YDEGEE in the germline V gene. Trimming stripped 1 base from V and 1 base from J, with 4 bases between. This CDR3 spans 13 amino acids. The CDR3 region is CASSLRGTDTQYF. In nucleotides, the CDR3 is TGTGCCAGCAGCTTGAGGGGCACAGATACGCAGTATTTT.

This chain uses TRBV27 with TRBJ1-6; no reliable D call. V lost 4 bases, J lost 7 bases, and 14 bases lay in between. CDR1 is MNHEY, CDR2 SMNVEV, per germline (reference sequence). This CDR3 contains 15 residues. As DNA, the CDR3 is TGTGCCAGCAGTTCCCTGGGAGAGGGAAATTCACCCCTCCACTTT. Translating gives CASSSLGEGNSPLHF.

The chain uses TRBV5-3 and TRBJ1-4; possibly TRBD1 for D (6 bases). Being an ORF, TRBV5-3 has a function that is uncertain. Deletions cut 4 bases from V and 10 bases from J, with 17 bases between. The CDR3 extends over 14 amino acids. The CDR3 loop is CARSRRARGGKLFF. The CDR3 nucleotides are TGTGCCAGAAGCCGCCGGGCCAGGGGAGGAAAACTGTTTTTT.

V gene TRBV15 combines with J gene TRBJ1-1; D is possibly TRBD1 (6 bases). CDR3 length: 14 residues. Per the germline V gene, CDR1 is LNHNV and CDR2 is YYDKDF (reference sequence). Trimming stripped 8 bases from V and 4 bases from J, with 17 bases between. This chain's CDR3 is CATDGGGARTEAFF. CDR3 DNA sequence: TGTGCCACCGACGGGGGGGGCGCACGCACTGAAGCTTTCTTT.

CDR3 coding DNA: TGTGCCAGCAGCTTGGGGGTTGGGGCGGCACGCGGGGAGCTGTTTTTT. It is translated as CASSLGVGAARGELFF. V usage is TRBV5-6 and J usage is TRBJ2-2; TRBD1 might be the D (5 bases). V was cut by 0 bases and J by 7 bases, with 16 bases left in between. The germline gives CDR1 SGHDT, CDR2 YYEEEE. The CDR3 is 16 amino acids.

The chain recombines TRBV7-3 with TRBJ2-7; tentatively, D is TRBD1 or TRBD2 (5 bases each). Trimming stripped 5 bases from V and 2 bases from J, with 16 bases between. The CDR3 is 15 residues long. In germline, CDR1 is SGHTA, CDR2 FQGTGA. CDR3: CASSPLPGPPYEQYF. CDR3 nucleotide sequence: TGTGCCAGCAGCCCATTGCCGGGACCCCCCTACGAGCAGTACTTC.

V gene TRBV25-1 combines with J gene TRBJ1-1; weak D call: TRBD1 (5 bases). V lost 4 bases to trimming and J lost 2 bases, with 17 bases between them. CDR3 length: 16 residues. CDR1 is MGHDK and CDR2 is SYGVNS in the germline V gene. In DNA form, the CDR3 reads TGTGCCAGCAGTGTAGTCTCAGGGAGTTTAAACACTGAAGCTTTCTTT. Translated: CASSVVSGSLNTEAFF. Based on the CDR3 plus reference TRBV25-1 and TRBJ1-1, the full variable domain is EADIYQTPRYLVIGTGKKITLECSQTMGHDKMYWYQQDPGMELHLIHYSYGVNSTEKGDLSSESTVSRIRTEHFPLTLESARPSHTSQYLCASSVVSGSLNTEAFFGQGTRLTVV.

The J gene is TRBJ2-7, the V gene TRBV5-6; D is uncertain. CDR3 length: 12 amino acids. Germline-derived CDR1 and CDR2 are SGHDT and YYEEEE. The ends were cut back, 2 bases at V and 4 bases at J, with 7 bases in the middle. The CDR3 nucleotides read TGTGCCAGCAGCTTCCATCTTTACGAGCAGTACTTC. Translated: CASSFHLYEQYF.

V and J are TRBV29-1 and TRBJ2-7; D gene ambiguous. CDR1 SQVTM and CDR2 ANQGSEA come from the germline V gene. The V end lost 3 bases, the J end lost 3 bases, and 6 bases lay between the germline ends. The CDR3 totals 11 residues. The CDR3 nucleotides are TGCAGCGTTGAGGCCAGCTACGAGCAGTACTTC. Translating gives CSVEASYEQYF.

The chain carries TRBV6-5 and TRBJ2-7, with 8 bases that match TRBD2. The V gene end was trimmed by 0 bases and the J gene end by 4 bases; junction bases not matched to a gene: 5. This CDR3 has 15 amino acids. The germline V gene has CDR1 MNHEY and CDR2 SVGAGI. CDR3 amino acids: CASSYSALAEYEQYF. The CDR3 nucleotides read TGTGCCAGCAGTTACTCGGCACTAGCGGAATACGAGCAGTACTTC.

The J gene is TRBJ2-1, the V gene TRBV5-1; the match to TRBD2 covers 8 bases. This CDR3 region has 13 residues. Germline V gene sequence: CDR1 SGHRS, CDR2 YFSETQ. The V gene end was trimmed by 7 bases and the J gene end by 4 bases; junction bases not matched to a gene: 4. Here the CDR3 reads CASQASGYNEQFF. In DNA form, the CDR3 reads TGCGCCAGCCAGGCTAGCGGGTACAATGAGCAGTTCTTC.

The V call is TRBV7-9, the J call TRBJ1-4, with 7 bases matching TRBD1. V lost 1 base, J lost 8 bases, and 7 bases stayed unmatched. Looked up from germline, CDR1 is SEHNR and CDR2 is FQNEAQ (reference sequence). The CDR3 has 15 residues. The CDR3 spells CASSLGYQGEEKLFF. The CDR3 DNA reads TGTGCCAGCAGCTTAGGGTACCAGGGGGAGGAAAAACTGTTTTTT.

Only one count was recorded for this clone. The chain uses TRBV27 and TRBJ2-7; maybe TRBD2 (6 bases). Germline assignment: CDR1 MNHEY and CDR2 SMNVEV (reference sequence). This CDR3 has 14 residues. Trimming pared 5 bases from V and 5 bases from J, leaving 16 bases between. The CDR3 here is CASSPLGGPDEQYF. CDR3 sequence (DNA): TGTGCCAGCAGTCCACTGGGGGGTCCGGACGAGCAGTACTTC.

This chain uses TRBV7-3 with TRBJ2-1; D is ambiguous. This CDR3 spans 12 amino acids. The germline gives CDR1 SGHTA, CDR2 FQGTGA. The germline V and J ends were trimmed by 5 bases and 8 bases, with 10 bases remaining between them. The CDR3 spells CASSLRWDEQFF. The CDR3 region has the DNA TGTGCCAGCAGCCTGCGTTGGGATGAGCAGTTCTTC.

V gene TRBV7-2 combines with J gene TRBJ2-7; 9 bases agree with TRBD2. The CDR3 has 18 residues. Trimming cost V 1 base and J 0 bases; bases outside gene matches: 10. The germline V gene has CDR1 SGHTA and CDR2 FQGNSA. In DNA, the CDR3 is TGTGCCAGCAGCTTAGGTCACGGACTAGCGTCGAGCTCCTACGAGCAGTACTTC. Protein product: CASSLGHGLASSSYEQYF.

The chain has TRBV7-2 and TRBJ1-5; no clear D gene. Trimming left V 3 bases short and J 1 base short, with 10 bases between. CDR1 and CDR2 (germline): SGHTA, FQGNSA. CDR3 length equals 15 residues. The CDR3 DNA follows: TGTGCCAGCAGCTTGGTGGTAACGAGCAATCAGCCCCAGCATTTT. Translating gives CASSLVVTSNQPQHF.

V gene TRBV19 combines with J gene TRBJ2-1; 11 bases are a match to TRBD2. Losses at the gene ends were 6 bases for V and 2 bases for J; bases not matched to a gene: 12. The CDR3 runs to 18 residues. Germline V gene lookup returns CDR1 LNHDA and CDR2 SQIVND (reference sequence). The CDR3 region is CASRTSGTTTGAYNEQFF. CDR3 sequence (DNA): TGTGCCAGTAGGACTAGCGGGACTACAACGGGGGCCTACAATGAGCAGTTCTTC. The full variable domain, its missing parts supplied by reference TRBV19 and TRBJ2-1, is DGGITQSPKYLFRKEGQNVTLSCEQNLNHDAMYWYRQDPGQGLRLIYYSQIVNDFQKGDIAEGYSVSREKKESFPLTVTSAQKNPTAFYLCASRTSGTTTGAYNEQFFGPGTRLTVL.

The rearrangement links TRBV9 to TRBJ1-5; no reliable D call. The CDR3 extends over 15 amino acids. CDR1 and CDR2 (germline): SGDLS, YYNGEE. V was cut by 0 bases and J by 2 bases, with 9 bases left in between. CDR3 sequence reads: CASSVDPWGNQPQHF. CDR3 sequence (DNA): TGTGCCAGCAGCGTAGACCCCTGGGGCAATCAGCCCCAGCATTTT.

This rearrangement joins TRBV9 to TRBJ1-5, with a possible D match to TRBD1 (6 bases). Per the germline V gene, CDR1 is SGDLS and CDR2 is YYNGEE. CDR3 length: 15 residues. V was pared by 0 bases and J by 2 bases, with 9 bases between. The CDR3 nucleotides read TGTGCCAGCAGCGTAGGGAACAGGGGCAATCAGCCCCAGCATTTT. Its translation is CASSVGNRGNQPQHF.

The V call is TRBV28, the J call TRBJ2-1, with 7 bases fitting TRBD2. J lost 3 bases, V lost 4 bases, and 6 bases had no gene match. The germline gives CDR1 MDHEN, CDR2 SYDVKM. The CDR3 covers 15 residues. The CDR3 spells CASSSSGSLYNEQFF. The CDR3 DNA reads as TGTGCCAGCAGTTCTAGCGGAAGCCTCTACAATGAGCAGTTCTTC. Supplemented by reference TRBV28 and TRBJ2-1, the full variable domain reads DVKVTQSSRYLVKRTGEKVFLECVQDMDHENMFWYRQDPGLGLRLIYFSYDVKMKEKGDIPEGYSVSREKKERFSLILESASTNQTSMYLCASSSSGSLYNEQFFGPGTRLTVL.

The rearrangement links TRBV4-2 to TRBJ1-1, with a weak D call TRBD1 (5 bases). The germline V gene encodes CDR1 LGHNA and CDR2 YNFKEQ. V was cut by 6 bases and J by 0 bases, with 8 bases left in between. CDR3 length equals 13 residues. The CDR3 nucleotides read TGTGCCAGCAGGACAGATTTGAACACTGAAGCTTTCTTT. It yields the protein CASRTDLNTEAFF.

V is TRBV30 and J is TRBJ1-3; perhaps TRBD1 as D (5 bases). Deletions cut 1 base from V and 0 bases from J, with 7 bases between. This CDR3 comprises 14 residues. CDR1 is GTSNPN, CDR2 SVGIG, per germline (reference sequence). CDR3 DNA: TGTGCCTGGAGTGGGACATCCTCTGGAAACACCATATATTTT. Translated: CAWSGTSSGNTIYF.

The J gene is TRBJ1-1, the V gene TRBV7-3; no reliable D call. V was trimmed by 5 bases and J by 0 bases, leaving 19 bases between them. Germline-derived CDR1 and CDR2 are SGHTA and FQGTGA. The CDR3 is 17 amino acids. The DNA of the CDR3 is TGTGCCAGCAGCCCATCAGGACGGACCCCGATGAACACTGAAGCTTTCTTT. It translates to CASSPSGRTPMNTEAFF.